This T cell receptor (beta chain) is from a study of T cell responses to AZD1222 COVID-19 vaccine. About the research overall: Second-dose intervals of approximately 4 or approximately 12 weeks were pooled. Study-wide results and caveats: Only six individuals given AZD1222 were seropositive at baseline. Repertoires were obtained only post-peak T cell response.

Data came from immunoSEQ multiplex PCR; TCRdb stores just in-frame clones and leaves some out. The data show about 97,000 clones, more than 70% seen once. This CDR3 region has 13 residues. The V gene's germline CDR1 is MNHEY and CDR2 SVGAGI. V lost 6 bases and J lost 8, with 16 bases in between. With respect to this clone: Antigen unknown.

This TCR came from an adult in good health. Sequences were derived from peripheral blood, sampled on day 0 of AZD1222 vaccination. V is TRBV6-5 and J is TRBJ1-2; maybe TRBD1 (5 bases). For the CDR3, the DNA is TGTGCCAGCAGATTAACGCAGGGACGAGGCTACACCTTC. Residues: CASRLTQGRGYTF.